The source of this TCR beta chain is a study of blood T cell repertoires in COVID-19. CDR1 and CDR2 (germline): SGHAT, FQNNGV. The length of the CDR3 is 13 residues. V dropped 8 bases and J dropped 6 bases, with 14 bases sitting between them. Using immunoSEQ multiplex PCR, the repertoire was profiled, and TCRdb retains in-frame clones only, with some absent. The sample includes 130,000 to 150,000 clones, 84% of them seen just once. The receptor was isolated from a woman between 50 and 59 years old in a cohort sampled during active or convalescent COVID-19. The sequenced sample consisted of peripheral blood. The genes are TRBV11-2 and TRBJ1-5, with D maybe TRBD1 (5 bases). CDR3 in DNA: TGTGCCAGCGCCAAGGGGCCGAGTCAGCCCCAGCATTTT. Amino acids: CASAKGPSQPQHF.